The clone carrying this TCR beta chain was observed a handful of times. This record belongs to a study of blood T cell repertoires in COVID-19. Overall study: Sites in the United States, Italy and Spain provided acute and convalescent COVID-19 samples. Sample material is recorded as cDNA or gDNA derived from T cells, B-cell-depleted T cells, or PBMCs.

Germline lookup yields CDR1 SQVTM and CDR2 ANQGSEA. Losses at the gene ends were 8 bases for V and 4 bases for J; bases not matched to a gene: 13. There are 15 residues in the CDR3. As processed by the authors: Amplification from reference gene primers served as the basis for estimated nucleated cell counts. Using immunoSEQ multiplex PCR, the repertoire was profiled, and TCRdb retains in-frame clones only, with some absent. That table is the source of V, J and clone size, and D and trimming were worked out from the DNA. The sample carries roughly 260,000 clones, around 80% recorded once. The rearrangement links TRBV29-1 to TRBJ2-2, with 7 bases that match TRBD2. This receptor was obtained from a woman aged 35 to 49 with active or convalescent COVID-19. Specimen: peripheral blood. The chain's CDR3 is CSYRVGGLSTGELFF. The CDR3 DNA reads as TGCAGCTACCGAGTGGGGGGGTTGAGCACCGGGGAGCTGTTTTTT.